Detailed here is one T cell receptor beta chain. The antigen is undetermined. This specimen belongs to a study of response to subunit inactivated influenza vaccine. TCRdb re-called the RT-PCR reads through MiXCR, storing one row per CDR3 protein. The sample has 550,000 to 650,000 distinct CDR3 sequences, around 11% seen once. Points from the study as a whole: Each seasonal flu vaccination may recruit only limited new T cells, authors suggested.

Germline V gene lookup returns CDR1 ENHRY and CDR2 SYGVKD. The CDR3 length is 13 residues. The germline V and J ends were trimmed by 4 bases and 1 base, with 7 bases remaining between them. This receptor was identified in a man aged 45-65 years who received an inactivated influenza vaccine. J is TRBJ2-5 and V is TRBV10-3; D not resolved. The sequences come from PBMCs from blood, collected on the day of vaccination. CDR3 nucleotide sequence: TGTGCCATCAGTGCACGGGCCCAAGAGACCCAGTACTTC. It is translated as CAISARAQETQYF.